The source of this T cell receptor beta chain is a study of metastatic and nonmetastatic thyroid tumors (dated by TCRdb to 2018 to 2020). Describing the broader study: The researchers compared repertoires between peripheral blood samples and tumor or nodule tissue samples from patients with malignant or benign thyroid disease. General conclusions and limits of the study: In both blood and tumor samples, malignant tumors were reported to have significantly higher TCR beta diversity than benign nodules.

No patient had received any treatment before thyroid surgery. Using T-cell receptor beta sequencing, the researchers looked back retrospectively at clinical samples from patients, gathered between the early 2010s and the late 2010s. Receptors were amplified or captured by PCR. The reads were generated on an Illumina HiSeq 4000. The TCR beta-chain CDR3 region of each patient was profiled by high-throughput sequencing. For the original study's pipeline: Drawing on CDR3 differences between clinicopathological groups, the researchers built a classifier meant to tell apart patients with distant-metastatic papillary thyroid cancer. To measure repertoire diversity the researchers used the Shannon index, while the Morisita-Horn index served to gauge how similar the tumor and blood repertoires were. TCRdb reprocessing: public reads trimmed at Q25 with fastp, clones called with MiXCR, in-frame beta chains kept. The V and J calls were not made by the authors but by TCRdb's processing. The sample records about 40,000 clones, approximately 12% of which are singletons. The top ten constitute 8% to 9.5% of the sample.

This clone was counted ten times or more. It has no known antigen specificity. No much larger clone exists at a distance of one base, and base qualities are not known. This CDR3 is also generated by other DNA sequences in the sample. The trim is 3 bases for V and 4 bases for J, with a gap of 7 bases between the germline ends. From cysteine to phenylalanine, the CDR3 is 11 amino acids long. Only the CDR3 DNA stays, 33 bases, in frame from base 1. For CDR1 and CDR2, the germline V gene lists SQVTM and ANQGSEA. Here the chain combines TRBV29-1 and TRBJ2-7; the D gene identity is not certain. Sequenced input: blood. The TCR sequence derives from a female donor with papillary thyroid cancer or a benign thyroid nodule (not recorded which). Some clones in this sample may be carry-over from other donors' samples. The bases are TGCAGCGTTGAGGTAGTTTACGAGCAGTACTTC. This translates into CSVEVVYEQYF.